The following is a T cell receptor (beta chain) sequence with its context. The record originates from a study of T cell changes during pregnancy in multiple sclerosis. This CDR3 contains 16 residues. Germline CDR1 SGHAT, CDR2 FQNNGV. The trim removed 3 bases at V and 0 bases at J, leaving 7 bases unmatched. Sequencing used immunoSEQ multiplex PCR; TCRdb keeps in-frame clones, though not all of them. The sample records 60,000 to 85,000 clones, about 94% being singletons. J is TRBJ2-7 and V is TRBV11-2, with TRBD1 matching 8 bases. The material sequenced was peripheral blood, taken in the third trimester of pregnancy. This sequence originates from a female donor with multiple sclerosis, enrolled in a pregnancy study. CDR3 sequence (DNA): TGTGCCAGCAGCTTCGTCGGGACAGGAGACTCCTACGAGCAGTACTTC. Residues: CASSFVGTGDSYEQYF.